A single sample gave rise to the 10 T cell receptor beta chains below, sequenced in a study of blood T cells in healthy people across ages. Together with a sample-barcoded 5' primer, a J-beta primer mix was included in a second PCR lasting about 7 to 11 cycles. TCRdb redid the calling of the 5' RACE reads with MiXCR, one entry per CDR3 protein. The sample has over 1,200,000 distinct CDR3 sequences, almost 60% seen once; the top ten hold 6.5% to 8.5%. The sequencing sample was made of blood. Receptors originate from a man between 18 and 35 years old in good health.

The chain links TRBV3-1 to TRBJ2-5, with D unresolved. The V end was cut by 3 bases, the J end by 2 bases, with 10 bases between. This CDR3 region has 14 residues. The germline gives CDR1 LGHDT, CDR2 YNNKEL (reference sequence). Here the CDR3 reads CASSQSPFQETQYF. The CDR3 coding sequence is TGTGCCAGCAGCCAGTCCCCTTTTCAAGAGACCCAGTACTTC.

The genes are TRBV4-2 and TRBJ2-7; the D gene is possibly TRBD2 (6 bases). The CDR3 is 15 amino acids. V was pared by 2 bases and J by 3 bases, with 14 bases between. Germline-derived CDR1 and CDR2 are LGHNA and YNFKEQ. In nucleotides, the CDR3 is TGTGCCAGCAGCCAACGAGGTGGAGGGGACTACGAGCAGTACTTC. Translating gives CASSQRGGGDYEQYF.

This chain uses TRBV20-1 with TRBJ1-1; TRBD1 might be the D (5 bases). V lost 3 bases, J lost 8 bases, and 16 bases lay in between. The CDR3 is 13 amino acids. Germline loops: CDR1 DFQATT, CDR2 SNEGSKA (reference sequence). The CDR3 loop reads CSASLGTAREAFF. CDR3 DNA sequence: TGCAGTGCTAGTTTGGGGACGGCCAGGGAAGCTTTCTTT.

This clonotype was detected a few times. The chain has TRBV4-2 and TRBJ1-4; 9 bases align to TRBD1. Germline lookup yields CDR1 LGHNA and CDR2 YNFKEQ. Germline trimming cut 2 bases from V and 3 bases from J; bases unmatched to any gene: 4. The CDR3 is made up of 16 amino acids. The CDR3 protein is CASSQLRQGANEKLFF. The CDR3 DNA reads TGTGCCAGCAGCCAACTACGACAGGGGGCTAATGAAAAACTGTTTTTT.

The chain links TRBV4-2 to TRBJ2-1; D ambiguous. The CDR3 loop spans 16 amino acids. Per the germline V gene, CDR1 is LGHNA and CDR2 is YNFKEQ. V dropped 1 base and J dropped 8 bases, with 18 bases sitting between them. CDR3 DNA: TGTGCCAGCAGCCAAGTAGCCCCCGCCTTAAGCGATGAGCAGTTCTTC. As protein: CASSQVAPALSDEQFF.

The chain is built from TRBV18 and TRBJ2-7, with D perhaps matching TRBD2 (5 bases). CDR1 is KGHSH and CDR2 is LQKENI in the germline V gene. The CDR3 is made up of 13 amino acids. The V end lost 4 bases, the J end lost 7 bases, and 14 bases lay between the germline ends. In DNA, the CDR3 is TGTGCCAGCTCACGCCAACCCCGGGAAGAGCAGTACTTC. It encodes CASSRQPREEQYF.

V is TRBV6-5 and J is TRBJ2-7; TRBD1 is a possible D gene (6 bases). Matching the DNA end better, TRBJ2-5 makes the J call doubtful. Germline V gene data show CDR1 as MNHEY and CDR2 as SVGAGI. This CDR3 has 12 residues. The DNA of the CDR3 is TGTGCCAGCAGCCACAGGGACGGGACCCAGTACTTC. It translates to CASSHRDGTQYF.

This clonotype was detected once. The J gene is TRBJ2-4, the V gene TRBV27, with D possibly TRBD2 on 5 matching bases. The J call is in doubt because the DNA end fits TRBJ2-7 better. Germline CDR1 MNHEY, CDR2 SMNVEV (reference sequence). The CDR3 contains 14 residues. CDR3 bases: TGTGCCAGCAGTTACGGGAAGTATTTGTACGAGCAGTACTTC. Residues: CASSYGKYLYEQYF.

V is TRBV4-1 and J is TRBJ2-7; 7 positions match TRBD2. Germline V gives CDR1 MGHRA, CDR2 YSYEKL. The CDR3 is 15 residues long. J was trimmed by 6 bases and V by 1 base; bases with no gene match: 9. The CDR3 loop is CASSQAGGTSSEQYF. In DNA, the CDR3 is TGCGCCAGCAGCCAAGCGGGGGGTACCTCTAGCGAGCAGTACTTC.

The rearrangement uses TRBV14 and TRBJ2-1; 10 bases fit TRBD2. Germline trimming cut 0 bases from V and 10 bases from J; bases unmatched to any gene: 12. Germline lookup yields CDR1 SGHDN and CDR2 FVKESK. The CDR3 sequence is 17 residues long. The CDR3 protein is CASSQEILASGSREQFF. Here the CDR3 DNA reads TGTGCCAGCAGCCAAGAAATTTTAGCTAGCGGGAGTCGAGAGCAGTTCTTC.